This T cell receptor (beta chain) was sequenced during a study of shared clonotypes between healthy human individuals. The CDR3 sequence is 13 residues long. CDR1 KGHSH and CDR2 LQKENI come from the germline V gene. Trimming took off 5 bases at V and 2 bases at J, with 9 bases between the two ends. Sequenced by immunoSEQ multiplex PCR; TCRdb stores in-frame clones only, minus some. The sample carries under 600,000 clones, around 95% recorded once. This chain connects TRBV18 to TRBJ2-5, with D perhaps TRBD1 (6 bases). This sequence was found in a woman in her twenties or thirties in good health. Sequencing input: naive CD4+ T cells sorted from blood. Subset indicated: CD45RA+ positively selected. The CDR3 reads CASSSGQQETQYF. The CDR3 DNA sequence: TGTGCCAGCTCATCCGGACAGCAAGAGACCCAGTACTTC.